The T cell receptor (beta chain) under discussion was sequenced for a study of T cells in Graves' hyperthyroidism and ophthalmopathy. Study-level information: Peripheral blood sampling occurred at initial diagnosis, before any treatment.

Study-level results: Peripheral blood also featured most of the thyroid clonotypes expanded above 0.001.

RNA transcripts served as the template for amplifying TCR beta CDR3 regions. First-round RT-PCR targeting the TCR CDR3 was performed with the HTBI primer set. TCRdb reanalysed the multiplex PCR reads using MiXCR and keeps one entry per CDR3 protein. The repertoire has 400,000 to 550,000 distinct CDR3 sequences, roughly an eighth of them found once; the top ten carry around a sixth. Patients were aged 18 to 65, had disease duration under 2 months, and had newly diagnosed hyperthyroidism. Uncontrolled infection, other autoimmune disease, pregnancy or lactation excluded patients. In its sample, this clonotype was seen many times. As yet, its antigen is unknown. Sequenced input: blood. This receptor was taken from a woman in her late teens or twenties with Graves' hyperthyroidism.

The CDR3 nucleotides are TGCGCCAGCAGCTTAACCGGGGGACTCGTTGAAAAACTGTTTTTT. It specifies CASSLTGGLVEKLFF. The rearrangement joins TRBV5-1 to TRBJ1-4; possibly TRBD1 for D (5 bases). CDR1 and CDR2 (germline): SGHRS, YFSETQ. The CDR3 runs to 15 residues. V gave up 2 bases and J gave up 7 bases, with 15 bases separating them.